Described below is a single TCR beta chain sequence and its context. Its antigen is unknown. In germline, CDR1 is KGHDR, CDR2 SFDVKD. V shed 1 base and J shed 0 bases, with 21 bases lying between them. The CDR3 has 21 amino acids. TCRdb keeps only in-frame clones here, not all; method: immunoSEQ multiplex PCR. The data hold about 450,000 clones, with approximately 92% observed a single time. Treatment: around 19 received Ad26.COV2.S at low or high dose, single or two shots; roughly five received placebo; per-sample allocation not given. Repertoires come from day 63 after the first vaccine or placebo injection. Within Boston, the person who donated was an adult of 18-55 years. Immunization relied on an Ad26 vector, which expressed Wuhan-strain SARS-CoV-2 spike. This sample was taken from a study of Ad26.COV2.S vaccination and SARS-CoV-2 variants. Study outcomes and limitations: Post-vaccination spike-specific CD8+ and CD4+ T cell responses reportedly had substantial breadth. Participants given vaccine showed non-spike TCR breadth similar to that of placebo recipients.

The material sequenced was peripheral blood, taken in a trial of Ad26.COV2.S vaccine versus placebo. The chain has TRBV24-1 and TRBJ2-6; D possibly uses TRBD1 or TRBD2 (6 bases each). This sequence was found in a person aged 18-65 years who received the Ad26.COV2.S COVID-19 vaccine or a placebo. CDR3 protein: CATSDLPSRGGRNSGANVLTF. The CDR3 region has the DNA TGTGCCACCAGTGATTTACCTTCCAGGGGAGGAAGGAACTCTGGGGCCAACGTCCTGACTTTC.